This TCR beta chain was sequenced in a study of T cells in Graves' hyperthyroidism and ophthalmopathy. Overall study: The authors collected peripheral blood at initial diagnosis, before any treatment. General study findings and limits: Stable hyperthyroidism was told apart from ophthalmopathy by a model built on 13 V-J features.

Amplification of TCR beta CDR3 regions used RNA as the template. An initial round of RT-PCR targeting the TCR CDR3 relied on the HTBI primer set. One entry per CDR3 protein, called by TCRdb with MiXCR from the multiplex PCR reads. The sample gives more than 500,000 distinct CDR3 sequences, more than 15% of which show up once; 25% to 30% is in the top ten. In its sample, this clonotype was seen many times. No antigen is known for it. The specimen was blood. The receptor comes from a woman aged 25 to 45 with Graves' ophthalmopathy.

CDR3 nucleotides: TGTGCCAGCAGCTCGGGACTAGCGGGGGGAGAGGATGAGCAGTTCTTC. Translation gives CASSSGLAGGEDEQFF. The chain has TRBV7-9 and TRBJ2-1, with 15 positions matching TRBD2. The CDR3 is 16 residues long. The germline gives CDR1 SEHNR, CDR2 FQNEAQ (reference sequence). V was pared by 4 bases and J by 8 bases, with 6 bases of the junction left unmatched. The full variable domain, with the rest looked up from reference TRBV7-9 and TRBJ2-1, is DTGVSQNPRHKITKRGQNVTFRCDPISEHNRLYWYRQTLGQGPEFLTYFQNEAQLEKSRLLSDRFSAERPKGSFSTLEIQRTEQGDSAMYLCASSSGLAGGEDEQFFGPGTRLTVL.